This is a list of T cell receptor beta chains from one sample in a study of Ad26.COV2.S vaccination and SARS-CoV-2 variants. Produced via immunoSEQ multiplex PCR; TCRdb's table is partial and in-frame only. Altogether some 350,000 clones are present, roughly 84% being singletons, with the ten largest covering roughly 3.5%. The material was peripheral blood, obtained in a trial of Ad26.COV2.S vaccine versus placebo. These receptors were obtained from a person aged 18 to 59 who received the Ad26.COV2.S COVID-19 vaccine or a placebo. Each CDR3 is given with its conserved first and last residue. Each record gives: D gene, J gene, clone size, V gene, CDR3 DNA, CDR3 protein. The D gene is left open where the match is weak. Not all rows give a size; the values are once, few, many and, for expanded clones, a class.

D: NA
J: TRBJ2-2
size: NA
V: TRBV30
DNA: TGTGCCATGGGCACCGGGGAGCTGTTTTTT
CDR3: CAMGTGELFF

D: NA
J: TRBJ2-1
size: NA
V: TRBV6-1
DNA: TGTGCCAGCAGTGGGGGGCCTCTGCCTTCGAACAATGAGCAGTTCTTC
CDR3: CASSGGPLPSNNEQFF

D: TRBD2
J: TRBJ2-1
size: NA
V: TRBV13
DNA: TGTGCCAGCAGCTTAGGAGGTAGCGGGCGATACAATGAGCAGTTCTTC
CDR3: CASSLGGSGRYNEQFF

D: NA
J: TRBJ2-5
size: NA
V: TRBV20-1
DNA: TGCAGTGCTAGTATAGGGGGAGAGACCCAGTACTTC
CDR3: CSASIGGETQYF

D: TRBD2
J: TRBJ2-1
size: NA
V: TRBV7-9
DNA: TGTGCCAGCAGCCCAAGGACTAGCGGGGGGTTTAGGAATGAGCAGTTCTTC
CDR3: CASSPRTSGGFRNEQFF

D: TRBD2
J: TRBJ2-2
size: NA
V: TRBV9
DNA: TGTGCCAGCAGCGTAGACCTAGCGGGGGGTATCGGGGAGCTGTTTTTT
CDR3: CASSVDLAGGIGELFF

D: NA
J: TRBJ1-4
size: NA
V: TRBV6-5
DNA: TGTGCCAGCCAGCGAGGGTCTGCAACTAATGAAAAACTGTTTTTT
CDR3: CASQRGSATNEKLFF

D: NA
J: TRBJ1-4
size: many
V: TRBV5-6
DNA: TGTGCCAGCAGCCTCCGACAGTCTGCAGGGGAAAAACTGTTTTTT
CDR3: CASSLRQSAGEKLFF

D: NA
J: TRBJ1-1
size: NA
V: TRBV5-8
DNA: TGTGCCAGCAGCCCAATGAGCCGGACTGAAGCTTTCTTT
CDR3: CASSPMSRTEAFF

D: NA
J: TRBJ2-5
size: NA
V: TRBV19
DNA: TGTGCCAGTAGTCGCGGACAGTACCAAGAGACCCAGTACTTC
CDR3: CASSRGQYQETQYF

D: NA
J: TRBJ1-5
size: once
V: TRBV27
DNA: TGTGCCAGCAGTTTATCATCTCCCGAGGGGACCGTTGTGTATTCCCGCAATCAGCCCCAGCATTTT
CDR3: CASSLSSPEGTVVYSRNQPQHF

D: TRBD2
J: TRBJ2-3
size: NA
V: TRBV27
DNA: TGTGCCAGCAGTACACTAGCGGGGTCCCCTTACCACACAGATACGCAGTATTTT
CDR3: CASSTLAGSPYHTDTQYF

D: TRBD1
J: TRBJ2-2
size: NA
V: TRBV9
DNA: TGTGCCAGCAGCGTTACAGGGGTGAACACCGGGGAGCTGTTTTTT
CDR3: CASSVTGVNTGELFF

D: TRBD2
J: TRBJ2-3
size: NA
V: TRBV10-2
DNA: TGCGCCAGCTTTTCGGGAGGGACAGATACGCAGTATTTT
CDR3: CASFSGGTDTQYF

D: TRBD2
J: TRBJ2-1
size: once
V: TRBV5-1
DNA: TGCGCCAGCAGCTTGTCCGCACTAGCGCTTATGTCGGGCTACAATGAGCAGTTCTTC
CDR3: CASSLSALALMSGYNEQFF

D: TRBD1
J: TRBJ1-6
size: NA
V: TRBV7-8
DNA: TGTGCCAGCAGCTTAGGCGTAGGGCAGGGGGTAGGTTCACCCCTCCACTTT
CDR3: CASSLGVGQGVGSPLHF

D: NA
J: TRBJ2-7
size: NA
V: TRBV12-3/TRBV12-4
DNA: TGTGCCAGCAGTTACGAGTCCTACGAGCAGTACTTC
CDR3: CASSYESYEQYF

D: TRBD2
J: TRBJ2-1
size: NA
V: TRBV15
DNA: TGTGCCACCAGCAGAGTGACTAGCGGGAAGTACAATGAGCAGTTCTTC
CDR3: CATSRVTSGKYNEQFF

D: NA
J: TRBJ1-6
size: few
V: TRBV18
DNA: TGTGCCAGCTCACCAGATCCTAAAAATTCACCCCTCCACTTT
CDR3: CASSPDPKNSPLHF

D: TRBD2
J: TRBJ2-1
size: NA
V: TRBV4-2
DNA: TGTGCCAGCAGCACCCTAGCGGATACCTCCTACAATGAGCAGTTCTTC
CDR3: CASSTLADTSYNEQFF

D: NA
J: TRBJ2-1
size: NA
V: TRBV18
DNA: TGTGCCAGCTCACCACCCGGTCGGGATGAGCAGTTCTTC
CDR3: CASSPPGRDEQFF

D: NA
J: TRBJ1-4
size: NA
V: TRBV19
DNA: TGTGCCAGTAGTATCCCAGGGCCTGGGGAAAAACTGTTTTTT
CDR3: CASSIPGPGEKLFF

D: NA
J: TRBJ2-3
size: NA
V: TRBV9
DNA: TGTGCCAGCAGCGTACAGGGGAGGGTGACAGATACGCAGTATTTT
CDR3: CASSVQGRVTDTQYF

D: NA
J: TRBJ2-1
size: NA
V: TRBV11-2
DNA: TGTGCCAGCAATCCGGACGCTTCCTACAATGAGCAGTTCTTC
CDR3: CASNPDASYNEQFF

D: NA
J: TRBJ2-2
size: NA
V: TRBV19
DNA: TGTGCCAGTAGTATCGTCAAGGGACAACCTACCGGGGAGCTGTTTTTT
CDR3: CASSIVKGQPTGELFF

D: NA
J: TRBJ2-4
size: once
V: TRBV27
DNA: TGTGCCAGCAGGTCTTTCCGTACCGGGGGAAACATTCAGTACTTC
CDR3: CASRSFRTGGNIQYF

D: NA
J: TRBJ2-2
size: NA
V: TRBV5-1
DNA: TGCGCCAGCAGCCGTCCTTCAGGGGACACCGGGGAGCTGTTTTTT
CDR3: CASSRPSGDTGELFF

D: NA
J: TRBJ1-4
size: few
V: TRBV11-2
DNA: TGTGCCAGCAGCCCCGTGATTCGGTCGTATGAAAAACTGTTTTTT
CDR3: CASSPVIRSYEKLFF

D: NA
J: TRBJ2-7
size: NA
V: TRBV14
DNA: TGTGCCAGCAGCCAAACCTACTACGAGCAGTACTTC
CDR3: CASSQTYYEQYF

D: TRBD2
J: TRBJ2-2
size: NA
V: TRBV24-1
DNA: TGTGCCACCAGGTCTAGCGGGAGGGCCGGGGAGCTGTTTTTT
CDR3: CATRSSGRAGELFF

D: TRBD1
J: TRBJ2-7
size: NA
V: TRBV4-3
DNA: TGCGCCAGCAGCCCCCGTGGGCAGGGGGCGTTCTACGAGCAGTACTTC
CDR3: CASSPRGQGAFYEQYF

D: TRBD1
J: TRBJ1-4
size: NA
V: TRBV27
DNA: TGTGCCAGCAGTTCACAGGGGGCGGATGAAAAACTGTTTTTT
CDR3: CASSSQGADEKLFF

D: NA
J: TRBJ2-7
size: NA
V: TRBV29-1
DNA: TGCAGCGTTCTATTAGGGATCTCCTACGAGCAGTACTTC
CDR3: CSVLLGISYEQYF

D: NA
J: TRBJ2-1
size: NA
V: TRBV19
DNA: TGTGCCAGTAGTATTTGGGCGGCGGGACGCCACAATGAGCAGTTCTTC
CDR3: CASSIWAAGRHNEQFF

D: TRBD2
J: TRBJ2-2
size: NA
V: TRBV7-6
DNA: TGTGCCAGCAGCTTGCCCTCCGGGACTAGCGGGGCTGGGGAGCTGTTTTTT
CDR3: CASSLPSGTSGAGELFF

D: NA
J: TRBJ1-5
size: NA
V: TRBV19
DNA: TGTGCCAGTAGTATGTGGAGGGAATATCAGCCCCAGCATTTT
CDR3: CASSMWREYQPQHF

D: NA
J: TRBJ2-7
size: NA
V: TRBV25-1
DNA: TGTGCCAGCAGCCCCGTGGGGATTCAGCTCGAGCAGTACTTC
CDR3: CASSPVGIQLEQYF

D: NA
J: TRBJ2-2
size: NA
V: TRBV3-1/TRBV3-2
DNA: TGTGCCAGCAGCCAGGAACAGGGTCTCACCGGGGAGCTGTTTTTT
CDR3: CASSQEQGLTGELFF

D: NA
J: TRBJ1-6
size: NA
V: TRBV30
DNA: TGTGCCTGGTCATCCGGGGATTCACCCCTCCACTTT
CDR3: CAWSSGDSPLHF

D: TRBD1
J: TRBJ2-7
size: NA
V: TRBV6-1
DNA: TGTGCCAGCAGTGATGTTGGCCGGGACAGGAGCTCCTACGAGCAGTACTTC
CDR3: CASSDVGRDRSSYEQYF

D: TRBD1
J: TRBJ1-4
size: NA
V: TRBV27
DNA: TGTGCCAGCAAGCAGGGACAGGGGAATGAAAAACTGTTTTTT
CDR3: CASKQGQGNEKLFF

D: TRBD2
J: TRBJ2-3
size: NA
V: TRBV2
DNA: TGTGCCAGCAGAGACGGGCAACGGGAGGGCCTAGATACGCAGTATTTT
CDR3: CASRDGQREGLDTQYF

D: NA
J: TRBJ1-1
size: few
V: TRBV19
DNA: TGTGCCAGTAGTATAGAATACAGGACGGTTCGCACTCAAGCTTTCTTT
CDR3: CASSIEYRTVRTQAFF

D: TRBD2
J: TRBJ2-1
size: NA
V: TRBV10-3
DNA: TGTGCTACCTCAGCACTAGCGGGGGGGCGTAATTACAATGAGCAGTTCTTC
CDR3: CATSALAGGRNYNEQFF

D: TRBD1
J: TRBJ1-2
size: NA
V: TRBV9
DNA: TGTGCCAGCAGCCCAGGGACAGGGGGTTTTGGCTACACCTTC
CDR3: CASSPGTGGFGYTF

D: NA
J: TRBJ1-6
size: NA
V: TRBV5-8
DNA: TGTGCCAGCAGCGTAAACGCGGCTGATAATTCACCCCTCCACTTT
CDR3: CASSVNAADNSPLHF

D: NA
J: TRBJ1-2
size: NA
V: TRBV5-1
DNA: TGCGCCAGCAGCTTGAACAGACCCCGCTACCTTACCTATGGCTACACCTTC
CDR3: CASSLNRPRYLTYGYTF

D: TRBD1
J: TRBJ1-5
size: NA
V: TRBV2
DNA: TGTGCCAGCAGTGGGACTCAGGGGGCGGAGCAGCCCCAGCATTTT
CDR3: CASSGTQGAEQPQHF

D: NA
J: TRBJ1-1
size: NA
V: TRBV5-4
DNA: TGTGCCAGCAGCTTGGATGTTGGGGCGGAAGCTTTCTTT
CDR3: CASSLDVGAEAFF

D: TRBD1
J: TRBJ1-2
size: NA
V: TRBV6-6
DNA: TGTGCCAGCAGTCAGGTTGGGCGGACGACAGGGGACTATGGCTACACCTTC
CDR3: CASSQVGRTTGDYGYTF

D: NA
J: TRBJ1-1
size: NA
V: TRBV6-5
DNA: TGTGCCAGCACGTGGATCACTGAAGCTTTCTTT
CDR3: CASTWITEAFF

D: NA
J: TRBJ2-7
size: NA
V: TRBV7-2
DNA: TGTGCCAGCAGCTTAGAAGTAGCCAGTCCGTACGAGCAGTACTTC
CDR3: CASSLEVASPYEQYF

D: TRBD1
J: TRBJ2-5
size: NA
V: TRBV7-9
DNA: TGTGCCAGCAGCGGAGACAGGGAAAAAGAGACCCAGTACTTC
CDR3: CASSGDREKETQYF

D: NA
J: TRBJ2-5
size: NA
V: TRBV18
DNA: TGTGCCAGCTCACCACCGTCCTCGGAGACCCAGTACTTC
CDR3: CASSPPSSETQYF

D: NA
J: TRBJ2-2
size: NA
V: TRBV5-4
DNA: TGTGCCAGCACCGACCCGGGGCACTCGAACACCGGGGAGCTGTTTTTT
CDR3: CASTDPGHSNTGELFF

D: NA
J: TRBJ2-6
size: NA
V: TRBV10-3
DNA: TGTGCCATCAGTGAGCCAAGGACCAGGGGCGTCCTGACTTTC
CDR3: CAISEPRTRGVLTF

D: TRBD1
J: TRBJ2-2
size: NA
V: TRBV7-9
DNA: TGTGCCAGCAGCCGAGTCAGACGAGACAGGGATACGACCGGGGAGCTGTTTTTT
CDR3: CASSRVRRDRDTTGELFF

D: NA
J: TRBJ2-5
size: NA
V: TRBV4-3
DNA: TGCGCCAGCAGCCAGGCGGACACAAACCAAGAGACCCAGTACTTC
CDR3: CASSQADTNQETQYF

D: NA
J: TRBJ2-1
size: NA
V: TRBV7-2
DNA: TGTGCCAGCAGCTTAGGGGCGGATGCCACCTACAATGAGCAGTTCTTC
CDR3: CASSLGADATYNEQFF

D: NA
J: TRBJ1-5
size: NA
V: TRBV12-3/TRBV12-4
DNA: TGTGCCAGCAGTTTGACGCAGGGCCAGCCCCAGCATTTT
CDR3: CASSLTQGQPQHF